This entry concerns a single TCR beta chain. Which antigen it targets is not known. No clone much larger than this one lies a single base away; base qualities are absent. Sequences KGHDR (CDR1) and SFDVKD (CDR2) are obtained from the germline V gene. The cysteine opens and the phenylalanine closes a CDR3 of 15 amino acids. CDR3 DNA only is kept here, 45 bases in frame from base 1. V gives up 5 bases and J gives up 1 base, and the segment between their germline ends measures 10 bases. TCRbeta CDR3 regions were amplified from genomic DNA by means of the immunoSEQ Assay, a bias-controlled multiplex PCR. The authors processed their data as follows. The number of nucleated cells in each sample was estimated by amplification of reference gene primers within the assay. To quantify the absolute abundance of each unique TCRbeta CDR3 rearrangement, sequence reads were collapsed and filtered. Productive Simpson clonality was computed per sample as the square root of Simpson's diversity index over productive rearrangements. Entries here come from immuneACCESS through TCRdb and include only in-frame sequences with V and J called. Some clones fail to appear in such tables; in the studies checked, an unresolved V gene covers under half of the shortfall, and the cause of the remainder is unknown. D and trimming were read from the DNA, whereas the V and J calls and clone size are those reported in that table. For this sample there are approximately 120,000 clones; around four fifths appear just once. The top ten constitute 6% of the sample.

The data stem from a study of blood T cell repertoires in COVID-19 (dated by TCRdb to 2020 to 2022). For context, the study as a whole: Samples from collaborators originated in the United States, Italy and Spain and spanned both the acute and convalescent phases of COVID-19. The material from the prospective study consisted of cDNA or gDNA derived from T cells, B-cell-depleted T cells, or PBMCs. Deeply sampled blood TCRbeta repertoires from subjects exposed to, actively infected with, or recovered from COVID-19 were included in the dataset. The repertoires were made available in a free public database intended to serve as a resource for research on the immune response to SARS-CoV-2. The samples were drawn from the first 160 participants of the ongoing ImmuneRACE study and from 1,254 subjects provided by 6 global collaborators. A de-identified subject ID, COVID-19 status, age in years and sex were almost always included in the sample metadata. HLA class I and class II types, where available, came from metadata supplied by the sample provider rather than from assay-based typing.

The study at large found these results: The amount of clinical and demographic metadata varied by source and participant and was provided uncurated.

At one collaborating source in Seattle, patients were enrolled during active infection and were followed longitudinally through the course of disease. Whole blood was collected in K2EDTA tubes by collaborating institutions according to the institutions' own protocols. For TCRbeta analysis, collaborators shipped samples in one of three forms: frozen whole blood, isolated PBMCs, or DNA extracted from either of those sample types. Sequenced input: peripheral blood. The receptor chain draws on TRBV24-1 and TRBJ2-2; the D gene cannot be resolved reliably. The clonotype was recovered from an elderly man with COVID-19, enrolled during active disease. The nucleotides read TGTGCCACCAGTGCCGAAAACTGGAACACCGGGGAGCTGTTTTTT. Its protein reads: CATSAENWNTGELFF.